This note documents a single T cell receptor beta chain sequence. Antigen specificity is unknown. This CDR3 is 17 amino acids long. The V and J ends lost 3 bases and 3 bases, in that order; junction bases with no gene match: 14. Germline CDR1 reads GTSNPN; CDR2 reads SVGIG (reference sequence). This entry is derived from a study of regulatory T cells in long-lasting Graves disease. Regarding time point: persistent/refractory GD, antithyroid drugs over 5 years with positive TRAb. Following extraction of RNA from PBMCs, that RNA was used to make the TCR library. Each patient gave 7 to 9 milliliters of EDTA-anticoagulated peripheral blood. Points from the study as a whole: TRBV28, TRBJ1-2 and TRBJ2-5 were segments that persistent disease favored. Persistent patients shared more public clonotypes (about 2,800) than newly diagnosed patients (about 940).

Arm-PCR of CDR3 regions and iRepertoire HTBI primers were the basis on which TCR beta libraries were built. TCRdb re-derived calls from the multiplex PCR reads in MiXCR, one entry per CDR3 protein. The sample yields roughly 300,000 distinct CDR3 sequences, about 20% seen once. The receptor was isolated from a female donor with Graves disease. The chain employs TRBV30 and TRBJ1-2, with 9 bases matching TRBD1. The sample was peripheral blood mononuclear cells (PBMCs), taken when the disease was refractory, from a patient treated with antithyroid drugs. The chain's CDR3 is CAWSARDRALTDYGYTF. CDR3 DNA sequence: TGTGCCTGGAGCGCTCGGGACAGGGCTTTAACGGACTATGGCTACACCTTC.